This T cell receptor beta chain emerged from a study of graft-versus-host responses after intestinal transplantation. On the study more broadly: Uniformly, recipients were administered anti-thymocyte globulin induction with subsequent tacrolimus and steroids for approximately three years. Study-wide findings and caveats: Early post-transplant falls in HvG clones accompanied the peak levels of circulating GvH clones.

Only in-frame clones appear in the TCRdb table, and some are missing; sequencing was by immunoSEQ multiplex PCR. The sample lists 81,000 or so clones; around 93% were seen once. Of note for this clone: Its specificity is unknown.

Trimming stripped 0 bases from V and 1 base from J, with 7 bases between. CDR3 length: 14 residues. Germline CDR1 and CDR2: MNHNY and SVGAGI (reference sequence). Material: unstimulated CD8+ T cells sorted from spleen or lymph node cells, obtained before transplant. V is TRBV6-6 and J is TRBJ2-7; D is ambiguous. The receptor comes from a human donor who was the organ donor for an intestinal transplant. The CDR3 is CASSYSAESYEQYF. The CDR3 DNA reads as TGTGCCAGCAGTTACTCAGCCGAATCCTACGAGCAGTACTTC.